The sequence of this T cell receptor beta chain was determined in a study of blood T cells in healthy people across ages. Study-level points and caveats: Across samples, TCR beta diversity tracked strongly with naive T cell percentage.

Trimming removed 10 bases at V and 0 bases at J, with 12 bases between. The CDR3 loop spans 13 amino acids. CDR1 LNHDA and CDR2 SQIVND come from the germline V gene (reference sequence). Primed by a sample-barcoded 5' primer and a J-beta primer mix, a second PCR proceeded for 7 to 11 cycles. TCRdb reanalysed the 5' RACE reads using MiXCR and keeps one entry per CDR3 protein. Here the sample spans more than 900,000 distinct CDR3 sequences, 20% to 25% being singletons. This clonotype was observed a handful of times. The antigen is unknown. A further study also used this sample, focusing on T cells of mothers and their children. That work contributes: Several million TCR beta reads per child versus over 9 million per mother.

Sequenced sample: blood. The V call is TRBV19, the J call TRBJ1-2; D ambiguous. The sequence was collected from a girl aged 2-10 years in good health. CDR3 amino acids: CATNFGTNYGYTF. In DNA, the CDR3 is TGTGCCACCAACTTCGGTACTAACTATGGCTACACCTTC.